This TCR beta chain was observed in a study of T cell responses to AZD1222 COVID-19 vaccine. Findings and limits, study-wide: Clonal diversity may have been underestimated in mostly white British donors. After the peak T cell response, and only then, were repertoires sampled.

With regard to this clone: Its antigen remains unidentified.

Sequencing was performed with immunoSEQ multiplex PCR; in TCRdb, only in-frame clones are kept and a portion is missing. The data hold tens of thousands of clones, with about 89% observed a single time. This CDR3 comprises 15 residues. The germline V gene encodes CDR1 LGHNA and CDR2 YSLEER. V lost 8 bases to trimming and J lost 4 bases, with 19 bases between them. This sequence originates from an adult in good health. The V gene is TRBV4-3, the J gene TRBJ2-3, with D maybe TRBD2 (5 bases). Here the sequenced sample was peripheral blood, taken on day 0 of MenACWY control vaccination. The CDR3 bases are TGCGCCAGCGGGTCGGGTCCGGGGTTTTCAGATACGCAGTATTTT. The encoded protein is CASGSGPGFSDTQYF.